This section outlines one T cell receptor (beta chain) sequence together with its context. Its antigen is still unknown. Generated by immunoSEQ multiplex PCR, the TCRdb table keeps only in-frame clones and is missing some. The sample shows around 450,000 clones, approximately 90% of them seen only once. These data come from a study of Ad26.COV2.S vaccination and SARS-CoV-2 variants. Study in general: Donor got 5x10^10 or 1x10^11 viral particles of Ad26.COV2.S.

Treatment meaning: over 15 received Ad26.COV2.S at low or high dose, single or two shots; several received placebo; per-sample allocation not given. Collection of samples fell on day 63 after the first vaccine or placebo injection. V was pared by 0 bases and J by 7 bases, with 22 bases between. The CDR3 is 17 residues long. Germline V CDR1 and CDR2: LGHNA, YNFKEQ. Study observations and caveats: Vaccine and placebo recipients had similar non-spike TCR breadth. Substantial post-vaccination breadth of spike-specific CD8+ and CD4+ T cell responses was reported. Those who received the vaccine showed greater spike-specific TCR breadth than those given placebo.

The chain recombines TRBV4-2 with TRBJ2-7, with D perhaps being TRBD1 or TRBD2 (5 bases each). This sequence was found in a person aged 18-65 years who received the Ad26.COV2.S COVID-19 vaccine or a placebo. Sequencing used peripheral blood, obtained in a trial of Ad26.COV2.S vaccine versus placebo. Here the CDR3 DNA reads TGTGCCAGCAGCCAAGATACCCTGGACGTCTCCTGGGGGGAGCAGTACTTC. Translation gives CASSQDTLDVSWGEQYF.